A selection of T cell receptor beta chains follows, all from one sample in a study of T-cell reconstitution after alpha-beta-depleted transplantation in children. MiXCR, applied by TCRdb to the PCR reads, yields one record per CDR3 protein. The table records fewer than 750,000 distinct CDR3 sequences, more than 20% of them present only once. The sequences come from PBMCs, collected before TCRalphabeta/CD19-depleted stem cell transplant. These receptors were collected from a boy under three years old with Wiskott-Aldrich syndrome, due to receive a stem cell transplant. Both conserved end residues are trimmed from each CDR3.

TRBJ2-1 TRBV7-8 ASSLGTSGRALQF
TRBJ1-4 TRBV6-1 ASILKEGMNEKLF
TRBJ2-3 TRBV20-1 SAAWVAGGPSTQY
TRBJ2-7 TRBV2 ASSEVRGYEQY
TRBJ1-2 TRBV7-9 ASSLGQGGFGYGYT
TRBJ2-3 TRBV7-3 ASSLRTSGTQY
TRBJ2-1 TRBV12-3/TRBV12-4 ASSLARGGAGYNEQF
TRBJ2-1 TRBV20-1 SADGLAGIYNEQF
TRBJ1-6 TRBV12-3/TRBV12-4 ASSVVLGSPLH
TRBJ2-4 TRBV20-1 SGTILAKNIQY
TRBJ2-7 TRBV7-3 ASSLTRTSKAYEQY
TRBJ1-2 TRBV12-3/TRBV12-4 ASSPGTAKGYT
TRBJ1-3 TRBV6-5 ASSWDASGNTIY
TRBJ2-7 TRBV5-1 ASSLAGGLVYEQY
TRBJ1-2 TRBV29-1 SVAGQGARGYT
TRBJ1-4 TRBV5-1 ASSFGPNEKLF
TRBJ2-7 TRBV7-9 ASSLREFYEQY
TRBJ1-5 TRBV12-3/TRBV12-4 ASSSTGASNQPQH
TRBJ2-1 TRBV12-3/TRBV12-4 ASSLLRTRPSYNEQF
TRBJ2-6 TRBV5-1 ASSLGPGANILT
TRBJ2-1 TRBV28 ASRPGLGAYNEQF
TRBJ2-7 TRBV12-3/TRBV12-4 ASSSGGKQY
TRBJ2-3 TRBV24-1 ATSEGTSGRGQY
TRBJ2-4 TRBV6-4 ASSPRQAQELAGGEIAKNIQY
TRBJ2-1 TRBV3-1 ASSHGLAGYLGSSYNEQF
TRBJ2-5 TRBV10-3 AISESGTGGYQETQY
TRBJ2-2 TRBV10-3 AISPLAGDTGQLF
TRBJ1-3 TRBV20-1 SASAGGMGNTIY
TRBJ2-1 TRBV7-2 ASSLIEGTNLYNEQF
TRBJ2-7 TRBV4-1 ASRRQEGQSYEQY
TRBJ2-1 TRBV5-4 ASSLGGLGEQF